The entry that follows covers one T cell receptor beta chain sequence. Germline V lookup: CDR1 SEHNR, CDR2 FQNEAQ (reference sequence). CDR3 length: 16 amino acids. The V and J ends lost 2 bases and 3 bases, in that order; junction bases with no gene match: 3. The donors, aged roughly 6 to 95, were healthy Caucasians from Russia. The data derive from a study of blood T cells in healthy people across ages. For the second PCR, which ran for roughly 6 to 11 cycles, a sample-barcoded 5' primer and a J-beta primer mix were used. TCRdb used MiXCR to reprocess the 5' RACE reads, holding one entry per CDR3 protein. Of 500,000 to 550,000 distinct CDR3 sequences detected, more than 20% appear once; the ten largest clones hold around 10%. The same specimen was also included in a second study, on T cells of mothers and their children. That work states: The authors added sample barcodes and 2-4 random nucleotides using the M1S primer of the second PCR.

The V gene is TRBV7-9, the J gene TRBJ2-1; 11 nucleotides agree with TRBD1. The sequenced sample consisted of blood. This clonotype originated in a boy younger than 18 in good health. This CDR3 is CASSLLGQGGYNEQFF. The CDR3 nucleotides are TGTGCCAGCAGCTTACTGGGACAGGGGGGCTACAATGAGCAGTTCTTC.